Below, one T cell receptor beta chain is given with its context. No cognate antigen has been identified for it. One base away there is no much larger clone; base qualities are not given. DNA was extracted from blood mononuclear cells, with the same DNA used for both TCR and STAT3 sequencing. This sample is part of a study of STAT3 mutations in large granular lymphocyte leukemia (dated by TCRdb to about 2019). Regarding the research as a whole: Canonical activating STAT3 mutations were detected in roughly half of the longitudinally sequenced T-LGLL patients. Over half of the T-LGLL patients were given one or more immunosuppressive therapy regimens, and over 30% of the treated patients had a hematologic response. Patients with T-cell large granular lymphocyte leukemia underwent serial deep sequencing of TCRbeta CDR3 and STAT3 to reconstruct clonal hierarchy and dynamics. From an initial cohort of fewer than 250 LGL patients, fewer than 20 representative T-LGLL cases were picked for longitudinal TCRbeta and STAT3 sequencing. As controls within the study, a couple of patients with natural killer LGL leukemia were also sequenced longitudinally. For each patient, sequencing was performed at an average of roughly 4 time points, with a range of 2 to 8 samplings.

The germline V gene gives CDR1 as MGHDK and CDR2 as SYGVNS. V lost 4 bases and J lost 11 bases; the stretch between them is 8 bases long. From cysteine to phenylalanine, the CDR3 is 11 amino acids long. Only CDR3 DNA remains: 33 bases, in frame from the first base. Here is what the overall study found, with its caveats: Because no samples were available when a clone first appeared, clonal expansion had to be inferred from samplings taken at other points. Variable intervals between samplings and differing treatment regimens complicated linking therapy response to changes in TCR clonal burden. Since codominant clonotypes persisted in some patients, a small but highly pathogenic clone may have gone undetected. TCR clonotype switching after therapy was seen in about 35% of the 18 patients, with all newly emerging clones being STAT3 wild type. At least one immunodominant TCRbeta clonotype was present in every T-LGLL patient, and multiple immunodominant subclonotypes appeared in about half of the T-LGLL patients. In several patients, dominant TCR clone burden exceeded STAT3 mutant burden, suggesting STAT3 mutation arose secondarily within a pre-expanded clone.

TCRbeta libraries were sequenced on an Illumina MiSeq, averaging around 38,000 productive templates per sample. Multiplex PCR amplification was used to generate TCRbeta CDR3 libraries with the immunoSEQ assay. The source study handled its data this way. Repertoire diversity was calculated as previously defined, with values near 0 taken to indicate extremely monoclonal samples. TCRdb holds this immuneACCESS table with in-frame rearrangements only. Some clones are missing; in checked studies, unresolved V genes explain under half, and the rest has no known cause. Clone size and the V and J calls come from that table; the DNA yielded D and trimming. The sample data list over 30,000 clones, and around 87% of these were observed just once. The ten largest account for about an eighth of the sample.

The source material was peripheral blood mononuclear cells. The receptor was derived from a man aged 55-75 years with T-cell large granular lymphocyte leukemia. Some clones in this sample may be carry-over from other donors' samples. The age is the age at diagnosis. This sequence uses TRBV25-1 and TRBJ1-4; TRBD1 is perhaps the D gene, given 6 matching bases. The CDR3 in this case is CASSAGVKLFF. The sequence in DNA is TGTGCCAGCAGTGCAGGGGTGAAACTGTTTTTT.